Described below is a single TCR beta chain sequence and its context. Its antigen is as yet unknown. This CDR3 contains 17 residues. V was cut by 2 bases and J by 5 bases, with 21 bases left in between. CDR1 is MDHEN, CDR2 SYDVKM, per germline. Here immunoSEQ multiplex PCR was the method, and the copy in TCRdb shows in-frame clones only, minus some. The data contain around 33,000 clones, more than 75% of them singletons. This specimen comes from a study of OX40 agonist ivuxolimab in advanced cancers. Study information: Three dose-escalation patients had partial responses: one with hepatocellular carcinoma and two with cutaneous melanoma. Overall study findings and caveats: Certain nonresponders additionally had low normalized T-cell clonal expansion. The study found that CD8+ T cells averaged more expanded clones than CD4+.

The V call is TRBV28, the J call TRBJ2-5; D gene uncertain. The sequence was obtained from an adult with an advanced solid tumor such as melanoma, head and neck, liver or kidney cancer. The specimen comprised CD4+ or CD8+ T cells sorted from blood, sampled in a trial of the OX40 agonist ivuxolimab. This CDR3 is CASSLIEWPRVLETQYF. In nucleotides, the CDR3 is TGTGCCAGCAGTTTAATTGAGTGGCCCCGGGTTCTCGAGACCCAGTACTTC.